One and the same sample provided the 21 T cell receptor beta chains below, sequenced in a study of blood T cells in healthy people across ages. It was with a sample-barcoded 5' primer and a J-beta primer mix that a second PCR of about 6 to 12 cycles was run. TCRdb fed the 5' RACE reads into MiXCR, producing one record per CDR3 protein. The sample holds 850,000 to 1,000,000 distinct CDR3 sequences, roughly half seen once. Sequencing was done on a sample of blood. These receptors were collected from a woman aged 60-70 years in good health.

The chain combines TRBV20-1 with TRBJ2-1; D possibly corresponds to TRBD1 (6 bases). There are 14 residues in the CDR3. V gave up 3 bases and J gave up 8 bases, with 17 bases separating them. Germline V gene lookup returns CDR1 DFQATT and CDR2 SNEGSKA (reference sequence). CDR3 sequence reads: CSASPETGRDEQFF. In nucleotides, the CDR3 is TGCAGTGCTAGCCCAGAAACAGGGCGCGATGAGCAGTTCTTC.

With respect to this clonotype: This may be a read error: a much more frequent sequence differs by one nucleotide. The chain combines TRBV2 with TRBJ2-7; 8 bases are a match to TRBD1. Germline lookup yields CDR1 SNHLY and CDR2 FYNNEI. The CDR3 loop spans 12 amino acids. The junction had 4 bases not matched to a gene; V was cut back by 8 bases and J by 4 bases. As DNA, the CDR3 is TGTGCCAGCGGGACAGGACCTTACGAGCAGTACTTC. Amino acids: CASGTGPYEQYF.

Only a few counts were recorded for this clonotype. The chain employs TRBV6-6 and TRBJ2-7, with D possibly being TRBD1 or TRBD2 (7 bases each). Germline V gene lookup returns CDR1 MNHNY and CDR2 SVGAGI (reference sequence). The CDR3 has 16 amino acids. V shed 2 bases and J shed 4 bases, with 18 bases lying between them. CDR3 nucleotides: TGTGCCAGCAGTTACACCGACAGGGCGGGGGAATACGAGCAGTACTTC. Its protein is CASSYTDRAGEYEQYF.

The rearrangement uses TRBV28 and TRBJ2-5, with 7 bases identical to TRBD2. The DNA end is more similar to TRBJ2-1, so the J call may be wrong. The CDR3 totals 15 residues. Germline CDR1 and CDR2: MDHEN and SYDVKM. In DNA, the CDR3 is TGTGCCAGCAGTCTTCGCGAAGGGAGGGGAGAGACCCAGTTCTTC. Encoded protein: CASSLREGRGETQFF.

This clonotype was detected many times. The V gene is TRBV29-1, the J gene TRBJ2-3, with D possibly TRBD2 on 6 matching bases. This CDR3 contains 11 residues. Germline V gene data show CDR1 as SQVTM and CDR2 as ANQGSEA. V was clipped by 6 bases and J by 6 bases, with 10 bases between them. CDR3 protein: CSVGSWDTQYF. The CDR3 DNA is TGCAGCGTCGGGAGCTGGGATACGCAGTATTTT.

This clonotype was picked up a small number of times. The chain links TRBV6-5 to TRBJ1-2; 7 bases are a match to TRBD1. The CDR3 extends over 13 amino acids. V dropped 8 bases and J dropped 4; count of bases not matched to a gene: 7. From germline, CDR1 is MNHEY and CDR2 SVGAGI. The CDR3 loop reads CASGTEPFYGYTF. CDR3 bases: TGTGCCAGCGGGACAGAGCCCTTCTATGGCTACACCTTC.

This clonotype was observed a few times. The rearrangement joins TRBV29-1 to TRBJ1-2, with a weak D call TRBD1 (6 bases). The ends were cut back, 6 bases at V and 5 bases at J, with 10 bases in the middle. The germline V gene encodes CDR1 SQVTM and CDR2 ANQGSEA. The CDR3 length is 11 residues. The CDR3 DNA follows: TGCAGCGTCGGGACAATATATGGCTACACCTTC. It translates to CSVGTIYGYTF.

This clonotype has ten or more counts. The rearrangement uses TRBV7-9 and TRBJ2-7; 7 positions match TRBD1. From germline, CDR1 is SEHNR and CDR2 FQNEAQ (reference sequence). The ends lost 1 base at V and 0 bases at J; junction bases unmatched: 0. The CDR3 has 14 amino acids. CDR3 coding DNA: TGTGCCAGCAGCTTAGGGGACAGCTCCTACGAGCAGTACTTC. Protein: CASSLGDSSYEQYF.

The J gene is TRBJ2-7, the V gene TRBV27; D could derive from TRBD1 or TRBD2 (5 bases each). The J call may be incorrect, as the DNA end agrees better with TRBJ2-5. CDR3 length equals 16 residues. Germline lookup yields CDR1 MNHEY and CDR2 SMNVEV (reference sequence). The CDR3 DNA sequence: TGTGCCAGCGCTCAACTAGGACACCCGAAGATTGAGACCCAGTACTTC. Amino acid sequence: CASAQLGHPKIETQYF.

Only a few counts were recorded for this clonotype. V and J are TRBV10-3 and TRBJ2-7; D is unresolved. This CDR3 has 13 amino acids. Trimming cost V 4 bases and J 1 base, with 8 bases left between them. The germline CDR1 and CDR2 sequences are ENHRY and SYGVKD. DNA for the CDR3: TGTGCCATCAGTGTACAGCCTTCCTACGAGCAGTACTTC. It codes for CAISVQPSYEQYF.

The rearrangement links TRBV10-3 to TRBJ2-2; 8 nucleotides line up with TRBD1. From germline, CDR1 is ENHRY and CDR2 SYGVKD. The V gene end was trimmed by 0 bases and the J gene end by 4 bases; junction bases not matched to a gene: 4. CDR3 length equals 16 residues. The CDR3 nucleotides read TGTGCCATCAGTGAGTCTACAGGGGGAATCACCGGGGAGCTGTTTTTT. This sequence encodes CAISESTGGITGELFF.

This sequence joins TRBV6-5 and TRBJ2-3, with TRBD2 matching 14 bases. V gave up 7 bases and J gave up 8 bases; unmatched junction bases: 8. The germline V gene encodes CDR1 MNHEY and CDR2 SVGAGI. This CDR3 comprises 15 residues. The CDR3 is CASTQPGLAGVTQYF. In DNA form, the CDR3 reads TGTGCCAGCACCCAACCGGGACTAGCGGGAGTTACGCAGTATTTT.

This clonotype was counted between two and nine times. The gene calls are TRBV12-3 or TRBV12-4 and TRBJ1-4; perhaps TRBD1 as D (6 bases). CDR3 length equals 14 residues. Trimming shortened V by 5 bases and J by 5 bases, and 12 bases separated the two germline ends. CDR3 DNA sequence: TGTGCCAGCAGTACAGGGTTAAGGAATGAAAAACTGTTTTTT. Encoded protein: CASSTGLRNEKLFF.

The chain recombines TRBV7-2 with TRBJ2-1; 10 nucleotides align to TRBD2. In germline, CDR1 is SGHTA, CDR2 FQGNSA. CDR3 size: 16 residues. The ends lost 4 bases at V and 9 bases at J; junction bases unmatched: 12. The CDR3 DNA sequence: TGTGCCAGCAGCTCAGGCCCTAGCGGGAGTTTAAGTGAGCAGTTCTTC. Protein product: CASSSGPSGSLSEQFF.

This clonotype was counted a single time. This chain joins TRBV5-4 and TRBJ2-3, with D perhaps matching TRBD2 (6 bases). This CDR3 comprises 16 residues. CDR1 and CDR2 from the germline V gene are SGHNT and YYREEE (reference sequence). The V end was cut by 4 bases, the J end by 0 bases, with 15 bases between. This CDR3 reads CASSGGPGTSTDTQYF. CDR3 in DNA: TGTGCCAGCAGCGGGGGACCGGGGACTAGCACAGATACGCAGTATTTT.

The CDR3 loop is CASSDRTSNQPQHF. The CDR3 DNA follows: TGTGCCAGCAGCGACAGGACTAGCAATCAGCCCCAGCATTTT. This chain connects TRBV3-1 to TRBJ1-5; D is possibly TRBD1 (6 bases). Germline assignment: CDR1 LGHDT and CDR2 YNNKEL (reference sequence). V shed 5 bases and J shed 0 bases, with 8 bases lying between them. The CDR3 extends over 14 amino acids.

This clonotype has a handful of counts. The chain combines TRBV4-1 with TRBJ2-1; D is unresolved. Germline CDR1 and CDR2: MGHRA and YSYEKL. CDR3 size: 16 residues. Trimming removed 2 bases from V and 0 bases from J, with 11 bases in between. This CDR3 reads CASSQLVGSSYNEQFF. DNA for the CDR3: TGCGCCAGCAGCCAATTAGTGGGCAGCTCCTACAATGAGCAGTTCTTC.

The CDR3 DNA reads TGTGCCAGCAGCTCGACAGGGGGCTCGAATACGCAGTATTTT. Its translation is CASSSTGGSNTQYF. The chain couples TRBV7-3 to TRBJ2-3, with 10 nucleotides matching TRBD1. CDR1 SGHTA and CDR2 FQGTGA come from the germline V gene. With V trimmed by 4 bases and J by 7 bases, 5 bases remained unmatched. This CDR3 region has 14 residues.

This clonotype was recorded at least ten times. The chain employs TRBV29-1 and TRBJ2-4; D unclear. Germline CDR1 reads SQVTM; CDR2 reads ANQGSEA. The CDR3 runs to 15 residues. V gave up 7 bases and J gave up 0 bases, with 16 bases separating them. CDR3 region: CSAVGYRLAKNIQYF. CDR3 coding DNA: TGCAGCGCGGTGGGCTATAGACTAGCCAAAAACATTCAGTACTTC.

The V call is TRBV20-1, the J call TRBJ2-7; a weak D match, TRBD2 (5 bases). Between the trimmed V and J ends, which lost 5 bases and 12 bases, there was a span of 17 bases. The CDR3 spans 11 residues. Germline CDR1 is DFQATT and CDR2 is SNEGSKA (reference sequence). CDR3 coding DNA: TGCAGTGCTGACCTAGGAGGCCCCCGGTACTTC. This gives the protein CSADLGGPRYF.

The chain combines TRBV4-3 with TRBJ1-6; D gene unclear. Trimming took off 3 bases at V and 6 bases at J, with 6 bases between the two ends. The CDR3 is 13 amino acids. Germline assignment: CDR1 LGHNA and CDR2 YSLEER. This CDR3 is CASSQAGNSPLHF. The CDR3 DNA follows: TGCGCCAGCAGCCAGGCTGGTAATTCACCCCTCCACTTT.